The T cell receptor beta chain under discussion was sequenced for a study of T cells in localized non-small cell lung cancer. The V and J ends lost 2 bases and 8 bases, in that order; junction bases with no gene match: 17. Germline CDR1 and CDR2: SGHDT and YYEEEE. The CDR3 is 17 residues long. This clone showed up just a few times. Sequenced by immunoSEQ multiplex PCR; TCRdb stores in-frame clones only, minus some. The sample lists over 30,000 clones, around 73% seen once, with less than 45% in the top ten. This sequence joins TRBV5-6 and TRBJ1-2, with 8 bases identical to TRBD1. The source is a male donor at least 60 years old with stage II squamous cell lung carcinoma. Sample: peripheral blood, taken before any cancer treatment. The CDR3 coding sequence is TGTGCCAGCAGCTTTTCTCTAGGACAGGGTGTTGCTAGCGGCTACACCTTC. This codes for CASSFSLGQGVASGYTF. The entire variable domain, with the rest obtained from reference TRBV5-6 and TRBJ1-2, is as follows: DAGVTQSPTHLIKTRGQQVTLRCSPKSGHDTVSWYQQALGQGPQFIFQYYEEEERQRGNFPDRFSGHQFPNYSSELNVNALLLGDSALYLCASSFSLGQGVASGYTFGSGTRLTVV.